The 23 T cell receptor beta chains in this list originate from one sample, sequenced in a study of blood T cell repertoires in COVID-19. The assay was immunoSEQ multiplex PCR, and TCRdb's table has in-frame clones only and misses some. The sample yields hundreds of thousands of clones, about 80% seen once. Sequenced sample: peripheral blood. These receptors were collected from an elderly man with acute or convalescent COVID-19.

The chain is built from TRBV30 and TRBJ2-5, with a tentative D call TRBD1 (5 bases). V was pared by 3 bases and J by 1 base, with 12 bases between. The V gene's germline CDR1 is GTSNPN and CDR2 SVGIG (reference sequence). This CDR3 has 14 residues. For the CDR3, the DNA is TGTGCCTGGAGCGCGGACACCCTCCAAGAGACCCAGTACTTC. It codes for CAWSADTLQETQYF.

The chain carries TRBV29-1 and TRBJ1-2; D not certain. Germline V gives CDR1 SQVTM, CDR2 ANQGSEA. This CDR3 has 11 residues. V lost 3 bases and J 7 bases, leaving 9 bases between the germline ends. For the CDR3, the DNA is TGCAGCGTTGATCCTGTCGGTGGCTACACCTTC. Translated, it gives CSVDPVGGYTF.

The J gene is TRBJ2-7, the V gene TRBV28, with D unclear. Germline CDR1 reads MDHEN; CDR2 reads SYDVKM. The CDR3 totals 11 residues. V lost 4 bases and J lost 11, with 12 bases in between. The CDR3 bases are TGTGCCAGCAGTTCGGTCGTAGAAAAGTACTTC. The encoded protein is CASSSVVEKYF.

CDR3 protein: CASKLDGPYNEQFF. In DNA form, the CDR3 reads TGTGCCAGTAAGTTAGATGGGCCCTACAATGAGCAGTTCTTC. The chain has TRBV19 and TRBJ2-1; no firm D call. Germline V lookup: CDR1 LNHDA, CDR2 SQIVND (reference sequence). This CDR3 has 14 residues. Trimming removed 7 bases from V and 2 bases from J, with 12 bases in between.

In the case of this clone: The sample contains more than one DNA sequence encoding this CDR3. The chain combines TRBV30 with TRBJ1-2, with TRBD1 matching over 7 bases. Germline CDR1 reads GTSNPN; CDR2 reads SVGIG (reference sequence). Trimming took 2 bases from V and 7 from J; bases not matched to a gene: 4. The CDR3 has 12 amino acids. CDR3 protein: CAWSRGPGGYTF. CDR3 nucleotides: TGTGCCTGGAGTAGGGGGCCAGGTGGCTACACCTTC.

This chain joins TRBV6-6 and TRBJ2-1; D is perhaps TRBD2 (6 bases). CDR1 and CDR2 from the germline V gene are MNHNY and SVGAGI (reference sequence). This CDR3 has 13 amino acids. Trimming shortened V by 2 bases and J by 10 bases, and 12 bases separated the two germline ends. The CDR3 reads CASSYRLEGEQFF. As DNA, the CDR3 is TGTGCCAGCAGTTACCGCTTGGAGGGAGAGCAGTTCTTC.

This chain uses TRBV7-3 with TRBJ2-1; 8 positions agree with TRBD2. The length of the CDR3 is 14 residues. The trim removed 5 bases at V and 6 bases at J, leaving 6 bases unmatched. Germline V gene data show CDR1 as SGHTA and CDR2 as FQGTGA. The CDR3: CASSLRLATNEQFF. The CDR3 bases are TGTGCCAGCAGCCTGAGACTAGCGACCAATGAGCAGTTCTTC.

The chain combines TRBV27 with TRBJ2-4; D gene uncertain. This CDR3 has 15 residues. The germline gives CDR1 MNHEY, CDR2 SMNVEV (reference sequence). Trimming removed 2 bases at V and 1 base at J, with 9 bases between. The CDR3 spells CASSLNPRAKNIQYF. The CDR3 region has the DNA TGTGCCAGCAGTTTAAACCCCAGGGCCAAAAACATTCAGTACTTC.

This rearrangement joins TRBV18 to TRBJ1-2, with D uncertain. The CDR3 is 12 amino acids. Trimming took 3 bases from V and 7 from J, leaving 9 bases between them. CDR1 and CDR2 (germline): KGHSH, LQKENI. This CDR3 reads CASSPGGSGYTF. The CDR3 nucleotides read TGTGCCAGCTCACCCGGAGGTTCTGGCTACACCTTC.

The gene calls are TRBV29-1 and TRBJ2-7; 9 bases map to TRBD1. The CDR3 runs 14 residues. The J segment lost 1 base and the V segment lost 6 bases, leaving 7 bases of the junction unmatched. Germline V gene lookup returns CDR1 SQVTM and CDR2 ANQGSEA. The chain's CDR3 is CSVSSGTGSYEQYF. CDR3 nucleotide sequence: TGCAGCGTCTCCTCCGGGACAGGGTCCTACGAGCAGTACTTC.

The chain couples TRBV28 to TRBJ2-3, with D tentatively TRBD2 (7 bases). CDR1 and CDR2 from the germline V gene are MDHEN and SYDVKM. The CDR3 length is 14 residues. Trimming removed 7 bases from V and 0 bases from J, with 11 bases in between. The CDR3 nucleotides are TGTGCCAGCAAGGGGGGGCTTAGCACAGATACGCAGTATTTT. Amino acids: CASKGGLSTDTQYF.

The chain has TRBV6-6 and TRBJ1-2, with TRBD1 matching 12 bases. The CDR3 spans 14 residues. Trimming at V came to 7 bases and at J to 8 bases, leaving 8 bases not matched to a gene. The germline V gene has CDR1 MNHNY and CDR2 SVGAGI (reference sequence). The CDR3 loop reads CASTWDRGRPGYTF. The CDR3, as DNA: TGTGCCAGCACCTGGGACAGGGGGCGTCCCGGCTACACCTTC.

This clone occurred a few times. An end of the junction does not agree with germline; a read error may underlie this. J is TRBJ1-6 and V is TRBV20-1, with D perhaps matching TRBD1 (6 bases). Germline values: CDR1 DFQATT, CDR2 SNEGSKA (reference sequence). The CDR3 length is 11 residues. The CDR3 region is CSASNSGQTIF. DNA for the CDR3: TGCAGTGCTAGCAATTCGGGACAAACGATTTTT.

The V and J genes are TRBV2 and TRBJ2-4; D is unclear. Germline V gene sequence: CDR1 SNHLY, CDR2 FYNNEI. V gave up 4 bases and J gave up 6 bases, with 13 bases separating them. There are 14 residues in the CDR3. CDR3 in amino acids: CASSVGEYGNIQYF. CDR3 bases: TGTGCCAGCAGTGTCGGAGAGTATGGAAACATTCAGTACTTC.

V gene TRBV9 combines with J gene TRBJ1-2; 7 positions match TRBD1. V lost 3 bases and J lost 6; bases outside the gene matches: 17. This CDR3 spans 17 amino acids. Germline V gives CDR1 SGDLS, CDR2 YYNGEE. DNA for the CDR3: TGTGCCAGCAGCGCGTACGGGGCAGGCTCGACAGGGAATGGCTACACCTTC. Protein: CASSAYGAGSTGNGYTF.

This sequence joins TRBV6-2 or TRBV6-3 and TRBJ1-4, with no clear D. Germline V gene lookup returns CDR1 MNHEY and CDR2 SVGEGT. The CDR3 spans 14 residues. The V gene lost 6 bases and the J gene lost 1 base, with 9 bases spanning the gap. CDR3 loop: CASSLTRTNEKLFF. CDR3 sequence (DNA): TGTGCCAGCAGCTTGACAAGAACTAATGAAAAACTGTTTTTT.

This chain connects TRBV27 to TRBJ2-7, with D possibly TRBD1 on 6 matching bases. Trimming left V 0 bases short and J 3 bases short, with 12 bases between. This CDR3 spans 15 amino acids. Looked up from germline, CDR1 is MNHEY and CDR2 is SMNVEV (reference sequence). DNA for the CDR3: TGTGCCAGCAGTTTATCCCCCGGACAGTTCTACGAGCAGTACTTC. Protein product: CASSLSPGQFYEQYF.

The chain employs TRBV5-4 and TRBJ2-7; D is possibly TRBD2 (5 bases). Trimming stripped 4 bases from V and 5 bases from J, with 16 bases between. The CDR3 is made up of 14 amino acids. Germline V gene lookup returns CDR1 SGHNT and CDR2 YYREEE (reference sequence). CDR3: CASSTPTRGHEQYF. CDR3 bases: TGTGCCAGCAGCACCCCAACCCGAGGGCACGAGCAGTACTTC.

V usage is TRBV11-2 and J usage is TRBJ1-5; D unclear. The V gene lost 0 bases and the J gene lost 6 bases, with 6 bases spanning the gap. The CDR3 loop spans 13 amino acids. Looked up from germline, CDR1 is SGHAT and CDR2 is FQNNGV. Here the CDR3 reads CASSLDSSQPQHF. CDR3 nucleotides: TGTGCCAGCAGCTTAGATAGTAGTCAGCCCCAGCATTTT.

This clone has only one observation. The V call is TRBV24-1, the J call TRBJ1-5; 11 bases agree with TRBD1. The germline CDR1 and CDR2 sequences are KGHDR and SFDVKD. Germline trimming cut 4 bases from V and 6 bases from J; bases unmatched to any gene: 7. The CDR3 consists of 16 residues. CDR3 sequence reads: CATSDPGQGVGQPQHF. CDR3 nucleotides: TGTGCCACCAGTGACCCGGGACAGGGGGTGGGTCAGCCCCAGCATTTT.

This chain joins TRBV2 and TRBJ1-5; perhaps TRBD1 as D (6 bases). V was shortened by 6 bases and J by 4 bases, with 13 bases between the two germline ends. The CDR3 is 14 amino acids. CDR1 and CDR2 from the germline V gene are SNHLY and FYNNEI. CDR3: CASRVGQYNQPQHF. CDR3 coding DNA: TGTGCCAGCAGGGTCGGACAGTATAATCAGCCCCAGCATTTT.

V is TRBV11-2 and J is TRBJ2-7; the match to TRBD2 covers 12 bases. The CDR3 is 12 amino acids. Germline V CDR1 and CDR2: SGHAT, FQNNGV. The CDR3 coding sequence is TGTGAATGGACTAGCGGGGCCTACGAGCAGTACTTC. Translating gives CEWTSGAYEQYF.

The CDR3 nucleotides are TGTGCCAGCAGTTTATTCATACAGGGTAGTCGGGGAGCTTTCTTT. Its protein is CASSLFIQGSRGAFF. This chain links TRBV28 with TRBJ1-1, with a weak D call TRBD1 (6 bases). The length of the CDR3 is 15 residues. CDR1 is MDHEN, CDR2 SYDVKM, per germline. The V end was cut by 1 base, the J end by 10 bases, with 19 bases between. Supplemented by reference TRBV28 and TRBJ1-1, the full variable domain reads DVKVTQSSRYLVKRTGEKVFLECVQDMDHENMFWYRQDPGLGLRLIYFSYDVKMKEKGDIPEGYSVSREKKERFSLILESASTNQTSMYLCASSLFIQGSRGAFFGQGTRLTVV.